The clone carrying this T cell receptor (beta chain) was seen many times. The entry originates in a study of molecular identifiers for immune sequencing clone quantification. TCRdb ran MiXCR on the PCR reads and lists one entry per CDR3 protein. The table has more than 70,000 distinct CDR3 sequences, around 20% seen once. This TCR derives from a human donor in good health. Some libraries in this study had Jurkat cell RNA spiked in. The sample was naive CD8+ T cells from blood, with Jurkat cell RNA spiked in. Subset here: FACS-sorted CD8+CD4-CCR7+CD45RA+ naive T cells.

The DNA for the CDR3 is TGCGCCAGCAGCCCTTTCGGACAGGCCCAGCCGAACATTCAGTACTTC. It is translated as CASSPFGQAQPNIQYF. The V and J genes are TRBV4-1 and TRBJ2-4; 7 bases line up with TRBD1. Germline CDR1 and CDR2: MGHRA and YSYEKL. The V segment lost 4 bases and the J segment 7 bases; nucleotides outside the gene matches: 13. This CDR3 comprises 16 residues.